This TCR beta chain was identified during a study of PD-1 blockade in mismatch repair-deficient tumors. The CDR3 is 12 residues long. The ends were cut back, 4 bases at V and 5 bases at J, with 8 bases in the middle. Germline V gene lookup returns CDR1 SGDLS and CDR2 YYNGEE. The time point is: identical roughly 11-day culture without peptide (control). With regard to this clone: Its antigen is unknown.

Repertoires were generated with immunoSEQ multiplex PCR, while TCRdb's copy carries only in-frame clones and drops some. The table has around 13,000 clones, 86% seen once; the top ten hold about 10%. The source is an adult with mismatch repair-deficient cancer. The V and J genes are TRBV9 and TRBJ2-3; D perhaps matches TRBD1 (5 bases). Material: cells cultured in vitro, obtained from a patient treated with pembrolizumab. For the CDR3, the DNA is TGTGCCAGCAGCTCCAGGGTAGATACGCAGTATTTT. Translated, it gives CASSSRVDTQYF.